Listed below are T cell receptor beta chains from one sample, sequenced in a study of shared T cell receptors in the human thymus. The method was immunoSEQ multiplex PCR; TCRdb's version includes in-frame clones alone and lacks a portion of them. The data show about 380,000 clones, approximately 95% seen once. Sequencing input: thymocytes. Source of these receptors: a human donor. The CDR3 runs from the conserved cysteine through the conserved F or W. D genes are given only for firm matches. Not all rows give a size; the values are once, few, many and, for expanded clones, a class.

CDR3 DNA: TGTGCCAGCAGCTTAAAGGGGCAGGGAGCCTACGAGCAGTACTTC; CDR3 protein: CASSLKGQGAYEQYF; J gene: TRBJ2-7; V gene: TRBV7-9; D gene: NA; clone size: NA
CDR3 DNA: TGTGCCATCAAATCCAGCAATGAGCAGTTCTTC; CDR3 protein: CAIKSSNEQFF; J gene: TRBJ2-1; V gene: TRBV10-3; D gene: NA; clone size: NA
CDR3 DNA: TGCGCCAGCAGCTTGGTACGTTGGGCAGGGGGCTCGGGATACAATGAGCAGTTCTTC; CDR3 protein: CASSLVRWAGGSGYNEQFF; J gene: TRBJ2-1; V gene: TRBV5-1; D gene: TRBD1; clone size: NA
CDR3 DNA: TGTGCCAGAAGCTTACCGGGACAGAACTACAATGAGCAGTTCTTC; CDR3 protein: CARSLPGQNYNEQFF; J gene: TRBJ2-1; V gene: TRBV5-3; D gene: TRBD1; clone size: NA
CDR3 DNA: TGTGCCAGCAGCTGCCGCAACACTAACACAGATACGCAGTATTTT; CDR3 protein: CASSCRNTNTDTQYF; J gene: TRBJ2-3; V gene: TRBV5-6; D gene: NA; clone size: NA
CDR3 DNA: TGTGCCAGCAGTCCCGGGACAGGGAGCACAGATACGCAGTATTTT; CDR3 protein: CASSPGTGSTDTQYF; J gene: TRBJ2-3; V gene: TRBV28; D gene: TRBD1; clone size: once
CDR3 DNA: TGTGCCAGCACCTTAAAGGTGGGGCTGACGTACACTGAAGCTTTCTTT; CDR3 protein: CASTLKVGLTYTEAFF; J gene: TRBJ1-1; V gene: TRBV27; D gene: NA; clone size: once
CDR3 DNA: TGTGCCAGCAGCCTCCGGACTCTCCGCACAGATACGCAGTATTTT; CDR3 protein: CASSLRTLRTDTQYF; J gene: TRBJ2-3; V gene: TRBV7-9; D gene: NA; clone size: NA
CDR3 DNA: TGTGCCAGCACCCTAAGCCCGACAGAGAACACTGAAGCTTTCTTT; CDR3 protein: CASTLSPTENTEAFF; J gene: TRBJ1-1; V gene: TRBV6-5; D gene: NA; clone size: once
CDR3 DNA: TGTGCCAGCAGCCCCTTCGTGAGGGGATCGAGCACAGATACGCAGTATTTT; CDR3 protein: CASSPFVRGSSTDTQYF; J gene: TRBJ2-3; V gene: TRBV28; D gene: NA; clone size: NA
CDR3 DNA: TGCAGCGCTTCGCCCGGGACAGGGAGCTACGAGCAGTACTTC; CDR3 protein: CSASPGTGSYEQYF; J gene: TRBJ2-7; V gene: TRBV29-1; D gene: TRBD1; clone size: NA
CDR3 DNA: TGTGCCAGCAGTTTGACCGGGACTCGAAAACCCTACGAGCAGTACTTC; CDR3 protein: CASSLTGTRKPYEQYF; J gene: TRBJ2-7; V gene: TRBV28; D gene: NA; clone size: NA
CDR3 DNA: TGCGCCAGCAGCCTGGGGGGACAGGGGGAGTACGAGCAGTACTTC; CDR3 protein: CASSLGGQGEYEQYF; J gene: TRBJ2-7; V gene: TRBV5-1; D gene: TRBD1; clone size: NA
CDR3 DNA: TGCGCCAGCAGAGGGACTAGCGGGCACCCTGGTGGCCACAATGAGCAGTTCTTC; CDR3 protein: CASRGTSGHPGGHNEQFF; J gene: TRBJ2-1; V gene: TRBV10-2; D gene: TRBD2; clone size: NA
CDR3 DNA: TGTGCCAGCAGTGCCGACAGGGGGCATGGAAACACCATATATTTT; CDR3 protein: CASSADRGHGNTIYF; J gene: TRBJ1-3; V gene: TRBV6-1; D gene: TRBD1; clone size: NA
CDR3 DNA: TGTGCCAGCAGCCCATGGACAGGGTCATATCAGCCCCAGCATTTT; CDR3 protein: CASSPWTGSYQPQHF; J gene: TRBJ1-5; V gene: TRBV5-5; D gene: TRBD1; clone size: NA
CDR3 DNA: TGTGCCAGCAGCTCCGGACTAGTAGCCAAAAACATTCAGTACTTC; CDR3 protein: CASSSGLVAKNIQYF; J gene: TRBJ2-4; V gene: TRBV7-2; D gene: TRBD2; clone size: NA
CDR3 DNA: TGTGCTACTGGACCTCCCGGGGGCATCCCTGGCGTCTATGGCTACACCTTC; CDR3 protein: CATGPPGGIPGVYGYTF; J gene: TRBJ1-2; V gene: TRBV12-5; D gene: NA; clone size: NA
CDR3 DNA: TGTGCCAGCAGCCAAGGACCCCCCTACGAGCAGTACTTC; CDR3 protein: CASSQGPPYEQYF; J gene: TRBJ2-7; V gene: TRBV14; D gene: NA; clone size: NA
CDR3 DNA: TGCGCCAGCAGCCAAGGGGGGGGCAGGGGGCCGAGAGAGCAGTACTTC; CDR3 protein: CASSQGGGRGPREQYF; J gene: TRBJ2-7; V gene: TRBV4-3; D gene: NA; clone size: NA
CDR3 DNA: TGTGCCATCACCCGAGAGAAGTCATACGAGCAGTACTTC; CDR3 protein: CAITREKSYEQYF; J gene: TRBJ2-7; V gene: TRBV10-3; D gene: NA; clone size: NA
CDR3 DNA: TGCGCCAGCAGCTTGGCCGGGACAGGAAGCCTTTACGAGCAGTACTTC; CDR3 protein: CASSLAGTGSLYEQYF; J gene: TRBJ2-7; V gene: TRBV5-1; D gene: TRBD1; clone size: NA
CDR3 DNA: TGTGCCAGCAGCCAAGACATGCCTAGCGGTACCTACGAGCAGTACTTC; CDR3 protein: CASSQDMPSGTYEQYF; J gene: TRBJ2-7; V gene: TRBV14; D gene: TRBD2; clone size: NA
CDR3 DNA: TGTGCCAGCAGCTCAAGTGGCAGGGGGCGGTACAATGAGCAGTTCTTC; CDR3 protein: CASSSSGRGRYNEQFF; J gene: TRBJ2-1; V gene: TRBV5-6; D gene: TRBD1; clone size: once
CDR3 DNA: TGTGCCAGCGACAGGGACAGGGCGTCAGGTGAGCAGTTCTTC; CDR3 protein: CASDRDRASGEQFF; J gene: TRBJ2-1; V gene: TRBV13; D gene: TRBD1; clone size: NA
CDR3 DNA: TGTGCCTGGAGCGATACAGGGGTATGGCACGAGCAGTACTTC; CDR3 protein: CAWSDTGVWHEQYF; J gene: TRBJ2-7; V gene: TRBV30; D gene: TRBD1; clone size: NA
CDR3 DNA: TGCGCCAGCAGTGAGTGGAAGGACAGCCAAAAAGCCGAGCAGTACTTC; CDR3 protein: CASSEWKDSQKAEQYF; J gene: TRBJ2-7; V gene: TRBV10-2; D gene: NA; clone size: NA
CDR3 DNA: TGTGCCAGCAGCTTAGACACAGGGACGGGCTATGGCTACACCTTC; CDR3 protein: CASSLDTGTGYGYTF; J gene: TRBJ1-2; V gene: TRBV7-2; D gene: NA; clone size: NA
CDR3 DNA: TGCGCCAGCAGCTTGGATTGGGGACAGGGTTTGAATGAAAAACTGTTTTTT; CDR3 protein: CASSLDWGQGLNEKLFF; J gene: TRBJ1-4; V gene: TRBV5-1; D gene: TRBD1; clone size: NA
CDR3 DNA: TGTGCCAGCAGCTTTCGGACTAGCGGGACCAACAATGAGCAGTTCTTC; CDR3 protein: CASSFRTSGTNNEQFF; J gene: TRBJ2-1; V gene: TRBV11-2; D gene: TRBD2; clone size: NA
CDR3 DNA: TGTGCCAGCACTCCAGGACTAGCGGGATACACAGATACGCAGTATTTT; CDR3 protein: CASTPGLAGYTDTQYF; J gene: TRBJ2-3; V gene: TRBV6-6; D gene: TRBD2; clone size: NA
CDR3 DNA: TGCGCCAGCAGCCGAGAAGACCAAGATACGCAGTATTTT; CDR3 protein: CASSREDQDTQYF; J gene: TRBJ2-3; V gene: TRBV5-1; D gene: NA; clone size: NA
CDR3 DNA: TGTGCCTGGAGTGAGATCCAAGAGACCCAGTACTTC; CDR3 protein: CAWSEIQETQYF; J gene: TRBJ2-5; V gene: TRBV30; D gene: NA; clone size: once
CDR3 DNA: TGTGCCAGCAGCTTTGTATGCGGCGAGCAGTACTTC; CDR3 protein: CASSFVCGEQYF; J gene: TRBJ2-7; V gene: TRBV7-2; D gene: NA; clone size: NA
CDR3 DNA: TGTGCCAGCAGCGCAAAAGGGCTAGCGGGAGGGAAATACAATGAGCAGTTCTTC; CDR3 protein: CASSAKGLAGGKYNEQFF; J gene: TRBJ2-1; V gene: TRBV9; D gene: TRBD2; clone size: once
CDR3 DNA: TGTGCCAGCAGCTACCCAAGGGGGGTGATGAACACTGAAGCTTTCTTT; CDR3 protein: CASSYPRGVMNTEAFF; J gene: TRBJ1-1; V gene: TRBV7-2; D gene: NA; clone size: NA
CDR3 DNA: TGTGCCAGCAGAGGGGTCCACACAGATACGCAGTATTTT; CDR3 protein: CASRGVHTDTQYF; J gene: TRBJ2-3; V gene: TRBV2; D gene: NA; clone size: NA
CDR3 DNA: TGTGCCAGCACGTCAGGCTCCGGGGGGATATACGAGCAGTACTTC; CDR3 protein: CASTSGSGGIYEQYF; J gene: TRBJ2-7; V gene: TRBV25-1; D gene: TRBD2; clone size: NA
CDR3 DNA: TGTGCCAGCAGTGACGGCGTTGAGGGCAGCACAGATACGCAGTATTTT; CDR3 protein: CASSDGVEGSTDTQYF; J gene: TRBJ2-3; V gene: TRBV6-4; D gene: NA; clone size: NA
CDR3 DNA: TGTGCCAGCAGCTTTGAGCGGGAGTGGTCCGATACGCAGTATTTT; CDR3 protein: CASSFEREWSDTQYF; J gene: TRBJ2-3; V gene: TRBV5-5; D gene: TRBD2; clone size: NA
CDR3 DNA: TGTGCCAGCAGCCCGGTCCGAGGGGGGCTCCAACCCTTC; CDR3 protein: CASSPVRGGLQPF; J gene: TRBJ2-7; V gene: TRBV28; D gene: NA; clone size: NA
CDR3 DNA: TGTGCCAGCAGTTTATATCCAGGGGAGAACACCGGGGAGCTGTTTTTT; CDR3 protein: CASSLYPGENTGELFF; J gene: TRBJ2-2; V gene: TRBV28; D gene: NA; clone size: NA
CDR3 DNA: TGTGCCAGCAGCTTAGGCGCGGAGAGGAACTATGGCTACACCTTC; CDR3 protein: CASSLGAERNYGYTF; J gene: TRBJ1-2; V gene: TRBV7-9; D gene: NA; clone size: NA
CDR3 DNA: TGTGCCAGTAGGAAAACAGGGGGCTCCTACAATGAGCAGTTCTTC; CDR3 protein: CASRKTGGSYNEQFF; J gene: TRBJ2-1; V gene: TRBV19; D gene: TRBD1; clone size: NA
CDR3 DNA: TGTGCCACCAGCCCAGCAGAGCTACCGGGGCGGGGCAATCAGCCCCAGCATTTT; CDR3 protein: CATSPAELPGRGNQPQHF; J gene: TRBJ1-5; V gene: TRBV15; D gene: NA; clone size: NA
CDR3 DNA: TGTGCCAGCAGCTTGTCCGGAGGATTGTCTGGCTACACCTTC; CDR3 protein: CASSLSGGLSGYTF; J gene: TRBJ1-2; V gene: TRBV5-4; D gene: NA; clone size: NA
CDR3 DNA: TGTGCCAGCAGTCCCCGGGCCTGCCCCACCGACTACGAGCAGTACTTC; CDR3 protein: CASSPRACPTDYEQYF; J gene: TRBJ2-7; V gene: TRBV27; D gene: NA; clone size: NA
CDR3 DNA: TGTGCCAGCAGCTCCAGCACCCCCGGGACTAGCGGTTACAATGAGCAGTTCTTC; CDR3 protein: CASSSSTPGTSGYNEQFF; J gene: TRBJ2-1; V gene: TRBV7-9; D gene: TRBD2; clone size: NA
CDR3 DNA: TGTGCCAGCAGTGAAGGGGGACGCCACCCCTACGAGCAGTACTTC; CDR3 protein: CASSEGGRHPYEQYF; J gene: TRBJ2-7; V gene: TRBV2; D gene: NA; clone size: NA